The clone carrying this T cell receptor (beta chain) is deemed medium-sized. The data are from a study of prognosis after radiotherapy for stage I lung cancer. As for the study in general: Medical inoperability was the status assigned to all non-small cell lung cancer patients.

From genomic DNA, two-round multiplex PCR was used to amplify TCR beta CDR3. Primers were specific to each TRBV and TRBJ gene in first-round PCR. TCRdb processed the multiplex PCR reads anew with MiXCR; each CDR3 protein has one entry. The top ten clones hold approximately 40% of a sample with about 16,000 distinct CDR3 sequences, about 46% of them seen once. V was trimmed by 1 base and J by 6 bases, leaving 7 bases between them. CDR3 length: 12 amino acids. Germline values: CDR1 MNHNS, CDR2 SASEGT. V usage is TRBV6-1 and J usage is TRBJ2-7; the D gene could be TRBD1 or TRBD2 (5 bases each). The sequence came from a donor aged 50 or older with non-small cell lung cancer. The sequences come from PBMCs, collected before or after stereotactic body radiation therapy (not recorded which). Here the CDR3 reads CASSEVGVEQYF. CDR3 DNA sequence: TGTGCCAGCAGTGAAGTGGGGGTCGAGCAGTACTTC.